The T cell receptor beta chain under discussion was sequenced for a study of blood T cell repertoires in COVID-19 (dated by TCRdb to 2018 to 2021). Regarding the complete study: The collaborator samples originated in the United States, Italy and Spain and spanned the acute and convalescent phases of COVID-19. The material from the prospective study consisted of cDNA or gDNA derived from T cells, B-cell-depleted T cells, or PBMCs. Subjects who had been exposed to COVID-19, were actively infected with it, or had recovered from it provided the deeply sampled blood TCRbeta repertoires that made up the dataset. The repertoires were released in a freely available public database meant as a resource for research on the immune response to SARS-CoV-2. Samples came from the ongoing ImmuneRACE study (first 160 participants) plus 1,254 subjects from 6 global collaborators. Nearly every sample came with metadata listing a de-identified subject ID, COVID-19 status, age in years and sex. HLA class I and class II types, where available, came from metadata supplied by the sample provider rather than from assay-based typing.

Remarks on this clone: The specificity of this receptor is unknown. The record has no base qualities; no much larger clone is one base away.

Each collaborating institution followed its own protocols to collect whole blood in K2EDTA tubes. For TCRbeta analysis, collaborators shipped samples as frozen whole blood, isolated PBMCs, or DNA extracted from either of those sample types. What the research found in general, with its limitations: Clinical and demographic metadata were provided uncurated, with the amount varying by source and participant.

TCRbeta CDR3 regions were amplified from genomic DNA by means of the immunoSEQ Assay, a bias-controlled multiplex PCR. For the original study's pipeline: Nucleated cell counts per sample were estimated from amplification of reference gene primers within the assay. To quantify the absolute abundance of each unique TCRbeta CDR3 rearrangement, sequence reads were collapsed and filtered. For each sample, productive Simpson clonality was calculated by taking the square root of Simpson's diversity index across productive rearrangements. TCRdb mirrors the immuneACCESS table, restricted to in-frame sequences. Some clones are absent from its copies; in checked studies, under half trace to an unresolved V gene, and the reason for the others is unknown. D and trimming were read from the DNA, whereas the V and J calls and clone size are those reported in that table. For this sample the table gives fewer than 250,000 clones, of which roughly four fifths were detected only once. The biggest ten clones account for roughly 12% of the sample.

The CDR1 and CDR2 encoded by the germline V gene (reference sequence) are MNHNY and SVGAGI. Taken from cysteine to phenylalanine, the CDR3 has 13 residues. The only DNA kept is the CDR3, 39 bases in frame from the first base. Ends trimmed: V by 5 bases, J by 7 bases; bases unmatched to a gene: 7. This receptor was obtained from a woman between 50 and 59 years old with acute or convalescent COVID-19. What was sequenced was peripheral blood. The rearrangement joined TRBV6-6 to TRBJ1-2; TRBD1 aligns with 7 central bases. CDR3 loop: CASSPRDRVGYTF. The sequenced DNA is TGTGCCAGCAGTCCCCGTGACAGGGTTGGCTACACCTTC.